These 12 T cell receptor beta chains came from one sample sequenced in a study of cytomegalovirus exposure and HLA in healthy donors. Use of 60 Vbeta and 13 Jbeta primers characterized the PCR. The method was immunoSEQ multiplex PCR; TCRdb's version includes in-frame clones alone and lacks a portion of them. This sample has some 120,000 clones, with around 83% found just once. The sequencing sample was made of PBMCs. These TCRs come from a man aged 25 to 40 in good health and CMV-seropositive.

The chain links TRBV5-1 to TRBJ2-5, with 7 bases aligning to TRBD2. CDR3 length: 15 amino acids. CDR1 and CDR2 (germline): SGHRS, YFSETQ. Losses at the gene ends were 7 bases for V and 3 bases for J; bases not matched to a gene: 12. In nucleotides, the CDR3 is TGCGCCAGCGGGGCAGGGCTAGCGGCCAAAGAGACCCAGTACTTC. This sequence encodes CASGAGLAAKETQYF. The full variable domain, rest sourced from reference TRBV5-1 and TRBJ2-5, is KAGVTQTPRYLIKTRGQQVTLSCSPISGHRSVSWYQQTPGQGLQFLFEYFSETQRNKGNFPGRFSGRQFSNSRSEMNVSTLELGDSALYLCASGAGLAAKETQYFGPGTRLLVL.

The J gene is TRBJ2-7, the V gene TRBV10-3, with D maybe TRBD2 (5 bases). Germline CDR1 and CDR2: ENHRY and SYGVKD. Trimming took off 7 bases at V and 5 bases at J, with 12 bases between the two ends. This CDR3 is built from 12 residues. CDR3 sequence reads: CAIKTEVDEQYF. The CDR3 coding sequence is TGTGCCATCAAAACGGAGGTAGACGAGCAGTACTTC.

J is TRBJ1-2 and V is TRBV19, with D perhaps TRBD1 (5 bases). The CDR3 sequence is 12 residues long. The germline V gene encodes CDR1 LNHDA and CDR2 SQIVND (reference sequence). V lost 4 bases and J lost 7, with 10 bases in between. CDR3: CASSTRGLGYTF. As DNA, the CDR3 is TGTGCCAGTAGTACGCGGGGCCTTGGCTACACCTTC.

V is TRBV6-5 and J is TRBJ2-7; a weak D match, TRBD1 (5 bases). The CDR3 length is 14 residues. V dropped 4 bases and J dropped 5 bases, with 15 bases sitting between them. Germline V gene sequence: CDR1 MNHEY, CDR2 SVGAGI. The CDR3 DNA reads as TGTGCCAGCAGTTTGGGATTTGGGGCCGACGAGCAGTACGTC. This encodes CASSLGFGADEQYV.

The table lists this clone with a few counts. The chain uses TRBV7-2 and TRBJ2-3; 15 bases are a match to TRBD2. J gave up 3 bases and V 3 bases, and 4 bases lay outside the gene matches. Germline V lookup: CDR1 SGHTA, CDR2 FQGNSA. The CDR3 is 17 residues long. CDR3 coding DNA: TGTGCCAGCAGCTTCGGACTAGCGGGGGGGTGGACAGATACGCAGTATTTT. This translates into CASSFGLAGGWTDTQYF.

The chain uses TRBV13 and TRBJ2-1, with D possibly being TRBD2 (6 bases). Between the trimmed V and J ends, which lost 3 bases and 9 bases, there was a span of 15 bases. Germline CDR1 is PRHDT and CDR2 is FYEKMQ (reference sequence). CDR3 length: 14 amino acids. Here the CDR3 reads CASSFMGGRVEQFF. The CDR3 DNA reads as TGTGCCAGCAGCTTTATGGGGGGTCGGGTTGAGCAGTTCTTC.

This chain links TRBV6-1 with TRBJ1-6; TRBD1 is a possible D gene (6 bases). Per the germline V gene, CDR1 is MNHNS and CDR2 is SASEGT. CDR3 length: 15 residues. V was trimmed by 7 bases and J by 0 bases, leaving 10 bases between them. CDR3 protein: CASTSRGSYNSPLHF. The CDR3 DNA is TGTGCCAGCACCAGCAGGGGCTCCTATAATTCACCCCTCCACTTT.

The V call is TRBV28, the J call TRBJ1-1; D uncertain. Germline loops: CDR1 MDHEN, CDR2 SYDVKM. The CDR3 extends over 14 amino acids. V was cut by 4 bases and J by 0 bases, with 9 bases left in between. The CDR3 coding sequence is TGTGCCAGCAGTTCTGGCGGATTGAACACTGAAGCTTTCTTT. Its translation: CASSSGGLNTEAFF.

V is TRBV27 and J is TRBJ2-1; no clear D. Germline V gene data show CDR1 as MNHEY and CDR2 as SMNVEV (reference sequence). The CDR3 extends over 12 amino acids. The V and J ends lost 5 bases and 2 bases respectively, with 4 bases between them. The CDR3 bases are TGTGCCAGCAGTGCTACCTACAATGAGCAGTTCTTC. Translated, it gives CASSATYNEQFF.

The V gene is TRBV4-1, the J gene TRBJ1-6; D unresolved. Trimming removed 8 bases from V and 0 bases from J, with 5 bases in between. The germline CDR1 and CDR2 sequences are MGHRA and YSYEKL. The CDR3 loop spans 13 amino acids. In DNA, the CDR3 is TGCGCCAGCGAGGGCTCCTATAATTCACCCCTCCACTTT. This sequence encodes CASEGSYNSPLHF.

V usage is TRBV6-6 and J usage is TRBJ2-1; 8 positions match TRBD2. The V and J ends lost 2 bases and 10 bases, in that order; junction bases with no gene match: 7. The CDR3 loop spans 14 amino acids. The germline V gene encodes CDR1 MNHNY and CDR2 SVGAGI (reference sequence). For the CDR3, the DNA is TGTGCCAGCAGTTACGGCGCTAGCGGGCGGGAGCAGTTCTTC. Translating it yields CASSYGASGREQFF.

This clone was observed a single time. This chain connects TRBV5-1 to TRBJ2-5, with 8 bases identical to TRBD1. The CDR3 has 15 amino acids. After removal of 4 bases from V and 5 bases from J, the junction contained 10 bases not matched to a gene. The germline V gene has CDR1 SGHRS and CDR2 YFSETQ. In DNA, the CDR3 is TGCGCCAGCAGCACTACGGCAGGGGGCAGGGAGACCCAGTACTTC. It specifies CASSTTAGGRETQYF.